What follows are 14 T cell receptor beta chains derived from one specimen sequenced in a study of blood T cell repertoires in COVID-19. The assay was immunoSEQ multiplex PCR, and TCRdb's table has in-frame clones only and misses some. Here the sample spans around 330,000 clones, less than 85% being singletons. The sequenced material came from PBMCs or T cells enriched from blood (not recorded which). Every receptor here comes from a woman under 40 who had been exposed to COVID-19.

V is TRBV10-3 and J is TRBJ2-2; the match to TRBD1 covers 11 bases. Unmatched junction bases numbered 11, after V lost 6 bases and J lost 5 bases. The CDR3 runs to 17 residues. From germline, CDR1 is ENHRY and CDR2 SYGVKD. The DNA for the CDR3 is TGTGCCATCAGAAAAGAAAGCGGGACAGGGGGAACCGGGGAGCTGTTTTTT. Translating it yields CAIRKESGTGGTGELFF.

The chain is built from TRBV5-4 and TRBJ2-2; unclear D gene. Germline V CDR1 and CDR2: SGHNT, YYREEE (reference sequence). CDR3 size: 13 residues. V was cut by 6 bases and J by 5 bases, with 11 bases left in between. The CDR3 DNA is TGTGCCAGCATAAGTACAGCAACCGGGGAGCTGTTTTTT. This gives the protein CASISTATGELFF.

The chain combines TRBV27 with TRBJ2-7; 11 nucleotides line up with TRBD1. The CDR3 covers 14 residues. Germline assignment: CDR1 MNHEY and CDR2 SMNVEV (reference sequence). Trimming cost V 11 bases and J 4 bases; bases outside gene matches: 10. The CDR3 protein is CAGYSGTGGYEQYF. Here the CDR3 DNA reads TGTGCCGGCTACTCCGGGACAGGGGGTTACGAGCAGTACTTC.

The rearrangement uses TRBV24-1 and TRBJ1-2, with D possibly being TRBD1 (5 bases). The germline V gene has CDR1 KGHDR and CDR2 SFDVKD. The V end lost 6 bases, the J end lost 4 bases, and 11 bases lay between the germline ends. The CDR3 covers 13 residues. This CDR3 is CATSSGDSYGYTF. The DNA of the CDR3 is TGTGCCACCAGTTCGGGAGACAGCTATGGCTACACCTTC.

Written as DNA, the CDR3 is TGTGCCAGCAGCCCAACAGTCTCAGGCGGGGAGCTGTTTTTT. This codes for CASSPTVSGGELFF. V usage is TRBV6-5 and J usage is TRBJ2-2, with D hard to call. With 6 bases removed from V and 7 bases from J, the gap between germline ends came to 15 bases. The germline CDR1 and CDR2 sequences are MNHEY and SVGAGI. This CDR3 has 14 amino acids.

This rearrangement joins TRBV5-4 to TRBJ2-5, with 7 bases identical to TRBD1. Losses at the gene ends were 5 bases for V and 4 bases for J; bases not matched to a gene: 5. The CDR3 contains 13 residues. The germline gives CDR1 SGHNT, CDR2 YYREEE (reference sequence). CDR3 bases: TGTGCCAGCAGGGCCGCAGGGGGAGAGACCCAGTACTTC. Protein sequence: CASRAAGGETQYF.

The gene calls are TRBV4-1 and TRBJ2-7; perhaps TRBD2 as D (6 bases). V lost 2 bases and J lost 6, with 14 bases in between. The CDR3 is 14 amino acids. Germline V gene data show CDR1 as MGHRA and CDR2 as YSYEKL. The CDR3 sequence: CASSQRRLGGEQYF. Written as DNA, the CDR3 is TGCGCCAGCAGCCAAAGGAGACTAGGCGGCGAGCAGTACTTC.

This clone is a singleton in its sample. J is TRBJ1-1 and V is TRBV7-9; no reliable D call. Germline V lookup: CDR1 SEHNR, CDR2 FQNEAQ (reference sequence). Trimming left V 8 bases short and J 2 bases short, with 12 bases between. The CDR3 is 13 residues long. The CDR3 region has the DNA TGTGCCAGCGGTTGGCAGAATAACACTGAAGCTTTCTTT. Residues: CASGWQNNTEAFF.

The chain recombines TRBV2 with TRBJ2-1; 10 bases line up with TRBD2. The germline V gene encodes CDR1 SNHLY and CDR2 FYNNEI. This CDR3 spans 15 amino acids. V was pared by 6 bases and J by 1 base, with 3 bases of the junction left unmatched. The CDR3 spells CASSQRGGSYNEQFF. The CDR3 bases are TGTGCCAGCAGCCAGCGGGGGGGATCCTACAATGAGCAGTTCTTC.

The chain couples TRBV7-9 to TRBJ2-7; 8 bases agree with TRBD1. CDR1 is SEHNR and CDR2 is FQNEAQ in the germline V gene (reference sequence). V lost 4 bases, J lost 0 bases, and 14 bases stayed unmatched. The CDR3 sequence is 18 residues long. CDR3 sequence: CASSSLLGGQASSYEQYF. CDR3 nucleotides: TGTGCCAGCAGCTCTCTCCTGGGGGGACAGGCCAGCTCCTACGAGCAGTACTTC.

V usage is TRBV2 and J usage is TRBJ1-4; TRBD1 is a possible D gene (6 bases). Looked up from germline, CDR1 is SNHLY and CDR2 is FYNNEI. V gave up 6 bases and J gave up 4 bases, with 15 bases separating them. The CDR3 has 15 residues. CDR3 nucleotide sequence: TGTGCCAGCAGCCACAGGGTAGGGGGTAATGAAAAACTGTTTTTT. The encoded protein is CASSHRVGGNEKLFF.

The J gene is TRBJ1-5, the V gene TRBV5-1; 7 bases line up with TRBD1. This CDR3 has 15 amino acids. In germline, CDR1 is SGHRS, CDR2 YFSETQ. The junction had 4 bases not matched to a gene; V was cut back by 0 bases and J by 4 bases. CDR3 sequence: CASSLGGQLNQPQHF. The CDR3 bases are TGCGCCAGCAGCTTGGGGGGACAGTTAAATCAGCCCCAGCATTTT.

The chain recombines TRBV27 with TRBJ1-6; 7 bases match TRBD1. CDR3 length: 15 amino acids. From germline, CDR1 is MNHEY and CDR2 SMNVEV (reference sequence). The trim removed 5 bases at V and 7 bases at J, leaving 8 bases unmatched. CDR3 amino acids: CASSLGQRANSPLHF. CDR3 nucleotides: TGTGCCAGCAGTCTGGGACAGAGGGCAAATTCACCCCTCCACTTT.

The V call is TRBV18, the J call TRBJ2-1; 12 bases align to TRBD2. The CDR3 runs 17 residues. Germline-derived CDR1 and CDR2 are KGHSH and LQKENI. V trimming: 1 base; J trimming: 8 bases; junction bases outside the gene matches: 9. The CDR3 DNA reads as TGTGCCAGCTCACCACAGGAGACTAGCGGGAGACAGGATGAGCAGTTCTTC. It is translated as CASSPQETSGRQDEQFF.